The 21 T cell receptor beta chains below come from one sample, sequenced in a study of blood T cell repertoires in COVID-19. Sequenced by immunoSEQ multiplex PCR; TCRdb stores in-frame clones only, minus some. This table has around 72,000 clones, over 80% appearing once. The specimen was peripheral blood. All receptors come from a man in his forties or fifties with active COVID-19.

V is TRBV12-3 or TRBV12-4 and J is TRBJ2-5; the D is unclear. This CDR3 spans 13 amino acids. V shed 7 bases and J shed 3 bases, with 12 bases lying between them. Here the CDR3 DNA reads TGTGCCAGCACCTCGCCACCGGAAGAGACCCAGTACTTC. Its translation: CASTSPPEETQYF.

The genes are TRBV11-2 and TRBJ2-1, with TRBD1 matching 7 bases. The CDR3 sequence is 16 residues long. V shed 6 bases, J shed 0 bases, and the junction held 8 bases outside the gene matches. Germline CDR1 reads SGHAT; CDR2 reads FQNNGV. This CDR3 is CASSNWGQSSYNEQFF. The CDR3 nucleotides read TGTGCCAGCAGTAATTGGGGACAGAGCTCCTACAATGAGCAGTTCTTC. Full variable domain (outside the CDR3, taken from reference TRBV11-2 and TRBJ2-1): EAGVAQSPRYKIIEKRQSVAFWCNPISGHATLYWYQQILGQGPKLLIQFQNNGVVDDSQLPKDRFSAERLKGVDSTLKIQPAKLEDSAVYLCASSNWGQSSYNEQFFGPGTRLTVL.

The V gene is TRBV27, the J gene TRBJ2-3; D not certain. This CDR3 has 15 amino acids. Trimming left V 5 bases short and J 4 bases short, with 16 bases between. CDR1 is MNHEY, CDR2 SMNVEV, per germline (reference sequence). The CDR3 bases are TGTGCCAGCAGTACTCGAAATCTAGAGTCAGATACGCAGTATTTT. As protein: CASSTRNLESDTQYF.

The CDR3 bases are TGTGCCAGCAGCCAAGATCATCGAGGCGGCTACACCTTC. This gives the protein CASSQDHRGGYTF. The rearrangement links TRBV3-1 (or the pseudogene TRBV3-2) to TRBJ1-2; D is unresolved. The V end lost 0 bases, the J end lost 8 bases, and 10 bases lay between the germline ends. The CDR3 has 13 residues. From germline, CDR1 is LGHDT and CDR2 YNNKEL (reference sequence).

The gene calls are TRBV4-2 and TRBJ2-3, with D possibly being TRBD2 (5 bases). The CDR3 has 14 amino acids. The germline CDR1 and CDR2 sequences are LGHNA and YNFKEQ. V was pared by 3 bases and J by 1 base, with 8 bases between. CDR3 loop: CASSHWGGTDTQYF. The CDR3 DNA reads as TGTGCCAGCAGCCATTGGGGAGGCACAGATACGCAGTATTTT.

Here the CDR3 DNA reads TGTGCCAGCAGCGCGACTAGCGGGAGGACAGATACGCAGTATTTT. Its protein product is CASSATSGRTDTQYF. V usage is TRBV2 and J usage is TRBJ2-3, with 13 positions matching TRBD2. The length of the CDR3 is 15 residues. Germline V gene data show CDR1 as SNHLY and CDR2 as FYNNEI. With V trimmed by 6 bases and J by 3 bases, 3 bases remained unmatched.

This chain joins TRBV18 and TRBJ1-4; the D gene is possibly TRBD1 (5 bases). CDR3 length: 13 amino acids. Germline V lookup: CDR1 KGHSH, CDR2 LQKENI. V shed 3 bases and J shed 7 bases, with 9 bases lying between them. CDR3 DNA sequence: TGTGCCAGCTCACCTTTGGGGGGTGAAAAACTGTTTTTT. It codes for CASSPLGGEKLFF.

This clone is a singleton in its sample. This rearrangement joins TRBV4-2 to TRBJ2-1, with 10 bases matching TRBD2. CDR3 size: 16 residues. Trimming cost V 0 bases and J 4 bases; bases outside gene matches: 3. The germline V gene has CDR1 LGHNA and CDR2 YNFKEQ. The CDR3 nucleotides are TGTGCCAGCAGCCAAGATCCTAGCGGGGGATACAATGAGCAGTTCTTC. Protein: CASSQDPSGGYNEQFF.

The chain is built from TRBV18 and TRBJ1-1; D is perhaps TRBD1 (5 bases). Trimming took 3 bases from V and 3 from J, leaving 8 bases between them. The CDR3 runs 13 residues. Germline V gives CDR1 KGHSH, CDR2 LQKENI. DNA of the CDR3: TGTGCCAGCTCACCCTCGGGGGACACTGAAGCTTTCTTT. Amino acid sequence: CASSPSGDTEAFF.

This chain joins TRBV12-3 or TRBV12-4 and TRBJ2-1; unclear D gene. The V end was cut by 4 bases, the J end by 9 bases, with 13 bases between. The CDR3 is 13 residues long. Here the CDR3 reads CASSSPPASEQFF. DNA for the CDR3: TGTGCCAGCAGTTCCCCCCCTGCTAGTGAGCAGTTCTTC.

Written as DNA, the CDR3 is TGTGCCAGCAGCTTGGGGCCGGGGCCGGGAGGCACTGAAGCTTTCTTT. It translates to CASSLGPGPGGTEAFF. The chain joins TRBV5-5 to TRBJ1-1, with D perhaps matching TRBD1 (5 bases). The ends were cut back, 0 bases at V and 4 bases at J, with 16 bases in the middle. The germline gives CDR1 SGHKS, CDR2 YYEKEE (reference sequence). The CDR3 covers 16 residues.

The V gene is TRBV23-1, the J gene TRBJ1-2; unclear D gene. TRBV23-1 falls under the ORF class, with uncertain function. Trimming left V 7 bases short and J 7 bases short, with 22 bases between. The CDR3 consists of 15 residues. The CDR3 is CASKSGLRGQPGYTF. The CDR3 bases are TGCGCCAGCAAATCGGGCCTCCGAGGGCAGCCTGGCTACACCTTC.

This chain links TRBV28 with TRBJ2-7; 7 bases fit TRBD1. This CDR3 region has 13 residues. The germline V gene has CDR1 MDHEN and CDR2 SYDVKM. V trimming: 6 bases; J trimming: 5 bases; junction bases outside the gene matches: 7. The CDR3 bases are TGTGCCAGCAGATACGACAGGGCCCACGAGCAGTACTTC. Its protein product is CASRYDRAHEQYF. Together with reference TRBV28 and TRBJ2-7, the CDR3 gives the full variable domain: DVKVTQSSRYLVKRTGEKVFLECVQDMDHENMFWYRQDPGLGLRLIYFSYDVKMKEKGDIPEGYSVSREKKERFSLILESASTNQTSMYLCASRYDRAHEQYFGPGTRLTVT.

V and J are TRBV7-2 and TRBJ1-1; D is possibly TRBD1 (5 bases). The CDR3 length is 15 residues. Germline loops: CDR1 SGHTA, CDR2 FQGNSA. The V gene lost 5 bases and the J gene lost 1 base, with 14 bases spanning the gap. CDR3 protein: CASSPGRGGNTEAFF. CDR3 coding DNA: TGTGCCAGCAGCCCAGGGAGGGGCGGGAACACTGAAGCTTTCTTT.

The chain is built from TRBV5-1 and TRBJ2-1, with a tentative D call TRBD1 (7 bases). CDR1 is SGHRS, CDR2 YFSETQ, per germline. Trimming took 4 bases from V and 4 from J, leaving 24 bases between them. The length of the CDR3 is 18 residues. This CDR3 reads CASSPGGQLNTPYNEQFF. The CDR3 DNA sequence: TGCGCCAGCAGCCCCGGGGGACAGTTGAATACCCCTTACAATGAGCAGTTCTTC.

The rearrangement joins TRBV19 to TRBJ1-3, with TRBD1 as a possible D gene (5 bases). Germline V lookup: CDR1 LNHDA, CDR2 SQIVND (reference sequence). Trimming shortened V by 10 bases and J by 1 base, and 11 bases separated the two germline ends. The CDR3 has 13 amino acids. CDR3 DNA sequence: TGTGCCACCCGGGGGATTTCTGGAAACACCATATATTTT. Translating it yields CATRGISGNTIYF. The full variable domain, rest sourced from reference TRBV19 and TRBJ1-3, is DGGITQSPKYLFRKEGQNVTLSCEQNLNHDAMYWYRQDPGQGLRLIYYSQIVNDFQKGDIAEGYSVSREKKESFPLTVTSAQKNPTAFYLCATRGISGNTIYFGEGSWLTVV.

The CDR3 region has the DNA TGTGCCAGCAGCTTAAACAGGGCAGAGACCCAGTACTTC. It yields the protein CASSLNRAETQYF. V is TRBV7-3 and J is TRBJ2-5; D may be TRBD1 (6 bases). The germline gives CDR1 SGHTA, CDR2 FQGTGA. Trimming removed 1 base from V and 4 bases from J, with 7 bases in between. The CDR3 sequence is 13 residues long.

The chain recombines TRBV12-3 or TRBV12-4 with TRBJ1-1, with 9 bases fitting TRBD1. The ends lost 5 bases at V and 8 bases at J; junction bases unmatched: 6. The CDR3 runs to 13 residues. The CDR3 is CASSLQQGAEAFF. The CDR3 nucleotides read TGTGCCAGCAGTCTTCAACAGGGGGCGGAAGCTTTCTTT.

The chain couples TRBV18 to TRBJ2-7, with 8 bases identical to TRBD1. Trimming took 3 bases from V and 5 from J; bases not matched to a gene: 0. This CDR3 region has 12 residues. Germline CDR1 reads KGHSH; CDR2 reads LQKENI. CDR3 sequence: CASSPDRDEQYF. In DNA, the CDR3 is TGTGCCAGCTCACCGGACAGGGACGAGCAGTACTTC.

The rearrangement links TRBV28 to TRBJ2-7, with 8 bases matching TRBD1. V trimming: 6 bases; J trimming: 2 bases; junction bases outside the gene matches: 6. The germline CDR1 and CDR2 sequences are MDHEN and SYDVKM. The CDR3 spans 14 residues. In nucleotides, the CDR3 is TGTGCCAGCAGAGTGGACAGGGCCACCTACGAGCAGTACTTC. This codes for CASRVDRATYEQYF.

This chain connects TRBV19 to TRBJ2-1; possible D gene TRBD1, 6 bases. Trimming removed 6 bases at V and 0 bases at J, with 12 bases between. From germline, CDR1 is LNHDA and CDR2 SQIVND (reference sequence). CDR3 length: 15 amino acids. The CDR3 sequence: CASSQTGSSYNEQFF. CDR3 coding DNA: TGTGCCAGTAGCCAAACAGGGAGCTCCTACAATGAGCAGTTCTTC.